The sequence of this TCR beta chain was determined in a study of CD8 T cells in Susac syndrome. Study outcomes and limitations: The relatively small number of individuals in the TCR sequencing and HLA analysis was acknowledged by the study.

Trimming pared 2 bases from V and 2 bases from J, leaving 7 bases between. The CDR3 is made up of 13 amino acids. Germline V gene sequence: CDR1 MNHNS, CDR2 SASEGT. An input of about 0.5 to 1 ug of RNA was subjected to reverse transcription using random hexamers. TCRdb used MiXCR to reprocess the immunoSEQ multiplex PCR reads, holding one entry per CDR3 protein. Altogether roughly 180,000 distinct CDR3 sequences are present, around 96% being singletons, with the ten largest covering around 0.14%. The sequenced target, TCR beta, came from blood CD8+ and CD4+ T cells. Through negative isolation, CD4+ and CD8+ T cells were obtained, while TEMRA cells were enriched using FACS. For this clonotype: Its cognate antigen is unknown.

The sequence was obtained from a human donor in good health. Sequencing input: CD4+ T cells from PBMCs. The chain carries TRBV6-1 and TRBJ2-7; D not certain. CDR3 sequence (DNA): TGTGCCAGCAGTGAACTTCCTCCCTACGAGCAGTACTTC. Encoded protein: CASSELPPYEQYF.